These 10 T cell receptor beta chains were all obtained from the same sample, sequenced in a study of identical twins. One entry per CDR3 protein, called by TCRdb with MiXCR from the 5' RACE reads. The table lists 350,000 to 600,000 distinct CDR3 sequences, 13% to 15% of them singletons. The same specimen was also included in a second study, on yellow fever vaccine responses in identical twins.

Sample: CD4+ T cells sorted from blood. These receptors were obtained from a woman aged 18-30 years in good health.

The chain joins TRBV7-9 to TRBJ2-7, with TRBD2 identical over 10 bases. CDR3 length: 15 amino acids. V was clipped by 2 bases and J by 4 bases; unmatched bases: 5. The germline V gene encodes CDR1 SEHNR and CDR2 FQNEAQ (reference sequence). This chain's CDR3 is CASSLRGTSAYEQYF. Written as DNA, the CDR3 is TGTGCCAGCAGCTTAAGAGGGACTAGCGCTTACGAGCAGTACTTC.

This chain connects TRBV20-1 to TRBJ1-4, with D hard to call. The CDR3 is made up of 15 amino acids. CDR1 is DFQATT and CDR2 is SNEGSKA in the germline V gene (reference sequence). Trimming removed 0 bases at V and 5 bases at J, with 13 bases between. CDR3 sequence reads: CSAREIGMTNEKLFF. In DNA form, the CDR3 reads TGCAGTGCTAGAGAAATTGGGATGACAAATGAAAAACTGTTTTTT.

This clonotype was seen a handful of times. This chain joins TRBV27 and TRBJ1-4, with 8 bases aligning to TRBD1. The germline gives CDR1 MNHEY, CDR2 SMNVEV (reference sequence). Germline trimming cut 8 bases from V and 8 bases from J; bases unmatched to any gene: 7. The CDR3 length is 13 residues. CDR3 sequence (DNA): TGTGCCAGCGGCAGGGGGCCAGAGGAAAAACTGTTTTTT. Encoded protein: CASGRGPEEKLFF.

This clonotype has ten or more counts. This chain links TRBV29-1 with TRBJ2-3; D gene uncertain. Trimming stripped 7 bases from V and 2 bases from J, with 10 bases between. This CDR3 has 12 residues. The germline gives CDR1 SQVTM, CDR2 ANQGSEA. CDR3 in DNA: TGCAGCGAGTCTACCAACACAGATACGCAGTATTTT. It codes for CSESTNTDTQYF.

This chain connects TRBV7-9 to TRBJ1-2; D is unresolved. Per germline, CDR1 SEHNR and CDR2 FQNEAQ (reference sequence). V lost 1 base, J lost 4 bases, and 10 bases lay in between. This CDR3 has 14 amino acids. The CDR3 DNA is TGTGCCAGCAGCTTAGAGGCAGTTGTCTATGGCTACACCTTC. This translates into CASSLEAVVYGYTF.

The genes are TRBV19 and TRBJ2-7; TRBD2 matches at 12 bases. The V gene end was trimmed by 7 bases and the J gene end by 6 bases; junction bases not matched to a gene: 7. Germline V gene sequence: CDR1 LNHDA, CDR2 SQIVND (reference sequence). The CDR3 contains 14 residues. CDR3 DNA: TGTGCCAGTACCCAACTAGCGGGAGGTGGCGAGCAGTACTTC. Translation: CASTQLAGGGEQYF.

This clonotype occurred a few times. The gene calls are TRBV12-3 or TRBV12-4 and TRBJ2-3; TRBD2 matches 8 bases. There are 14 residues in the CDR3. After removal of 6 bases from V and 1 base from J, the junction contained 3 bases not matched to a gene. As DNA, the CDR3 is TGTGCCAGCAGGACAGCGGGAGGCACAGATACGCAGTATTTT. As protein: CASRTAGGTDTQYF.

This clonotype was observed a few times. This sequence joins TRBV9 and TRBJ1-2; D not resolved. Germline V gene data show CDR1 as SGDLS and CDR2 as YYNGEE. The length of the CDR3 is 14 residues. Deletions cut 4 bases from V and 6 bases from J, with 16 bases between. CDR3: CASSSRARVDGYTF. In DNA form, the CDR3 reads TGTGCCAGCAGCTCCCGGGCCCGGGTGGATGGCTACACCTTC.

This chain connects TRBV5-1 to TRBJ2-7; TRBD1 matches at 10 bases. The germline CDR1 and CDR2 sequences are SGHRS and YFSETQ. V dropped 3 bases and J dropped 3; count of bases not matched to a gene: 3. The CDR3 is 14 amino acids. The CDR3 DNA reads TGCGCCAGCAGCTCGGGGGACAGGGGCTACGAGCAGTACTTC. Residues: CASSSGDRGYEQYF.

The chain uses TRBV5-1 and TRBJ2-7; TRBD2 aligns across 12 bases. From germline, CDR1 is SGHRS and CDR2 YFSETQ. The CDR3 consists of 16 residues. Germline trimming cut 4 bases from V and 0 bases from J; bases unmatched to any gene: 5. The CDR3 region is CASSGGLAGFSYEQYF. The CDR3 coding sequence is TGCGCCAGCAGCGGAGGACTAGCGGGGTTCTCCTACGAGCAGTACTTC.